A single sample is the source of the 19 T cell receptor beta chains below, sequenced in a study of post-analysis software for immune sequencing data. cDNA libraries of TCR beta carried unique molecular identifiers. TCRdb reprocessed the PCR reads with MiXCR, giving one entry per CDR3 protein. Here the sample spans around 500,000 distinct CDR3 sequences, 34% being singletons. These receptors' antigens are unknown. Regarding the study as a whole: TRBV5-6, TRBV5-1 and TRBV20-1 belonged to a set of roughly five TRBV segments that were more frequent in patients than controls.

The source material was blood. The receptors were gathered from a girl aged 2 to 17 with multiple sclerosis.

This chain connects TRBV19 to TRBJ2-5, with 7 bases that match TRBD1. The CDR3 has 15 amino acids. Germline loops: CDR1 LNHDA, CDR2 SQIVND (reference sequence). V shed 2 bases and J 3 bases; nucleotides not matched to a gene: 6. The CDR3 bases are TGTGCCAGTAGTATACTTGTTGGGACAGAAGAGACCCAGTACTTC. Its protein is CASSILVGTEETQYF.

This clonotype has a handful of counts. This chain connects TRBV12-3 or TRBV12-4 to TRBJ2-3, with 10 bases that match TRBD2. The CDR3 consists of 16 residues. Trimming removed 7 bases from V and 3 bases from J; junction bases left unmatched: 10. CDR3 amino acids: CASTVAGGSRTDTQYF. The CDR3, as DNA: TGTGCCAGCACCGTAGCGGGGGGAAGTCGGACAGATACGCAGTATTTT.

A remark on this clonotype: A much larger clone lies a single base off, so this may be a read error. The rearrangement uses TRBV7-9 and TRBJ2-5; D possibly corresponds to TRBD1 (5 bases). Germline CDR1 SEHNR, CDR2 FQNEAQ (reference sequence). The CDR3 extends over 15 amino acids. This chain's CDR3 is CSSSSTQGFKETQYF. The CDR3 DNA is TGTTCCAGCAGCTCAACTCAGGGTTTCAAGGAGACCCAGTACTTC.

The rearrangement links TRBV27 to TRBJ2-3; 11 bases are a match to TRBD2. J gave up 1 base and V 3 bases, and 3 bases lay outside the gene matches. CDR3 length equals 16 residues. Germline CDR1 and CDR2: MNHEY and SMNVEV (reference sequence). CDR3 sequence (DNA): TGTGCCAGCAGTTTTAGCGGGGGGGCTGGCACAGATACGCAGTATTTT. Protein: CASSFSGGAGTDTQYF.

Only one count was recorded for this clonotype. This rearrangement joins TRBV5-1 to TRBJ1-1, with D possibly being TRBD1 (5 bases). Deletions cut 0 bases from V and 4 bases from J, with 13 bases between. The CDR3 is 15 amino acids. Germline loops: CDR1 SGHRS, CDR2 YFSETQ. The CDR3 region is CASSLGGGESTEAFF. The DNA for the CDR3 is TGCGCCAGCAGCTTGGGCGGGGGGGAGAGCACTGAAGCTTTCTTT.

This sequence joins TRBV6-4 and TRBJ1-2, with 7 bases that match TRBD1. The ends lost 2 bases at V and 2 bases at J; junction bases unmatched: 5. Germline V gene data show CDR1 as MRHNA and CDR2 as SNTAGT. The CDR3 totals 15 residues. CDR3 DNA: TGTGCCAGCAGTGACCCAAAGACAGGGAACTATGGCTACACCTTC. Amino acid sequence: CASSDPKTGNYGYTF.

The chain is built from TRBV5-1 and TRBJ2-3; tentative D call: TRBD2 (6 bases). CDR3 length: 14 amino acids. Germline V gene sequence: CDR1 SGHRS, CDR2 YFSETQ. The V and J ends lost 8 bases and 3 bases respectively, with 16 bases between them. The CDR3 here is CASGLYGGTDTQYF. The CDR3 bases are TGCGCCAGTGGGCTATACGGGGGTACAGATACGCAGTATTTT. Drawing the rest from reference TRBV5-1 and TRBJ2-3, the complete variable domain is KAGVTQTPRYLIKTRGQQVTLSCSPISGHRSVSWYQQTPGQGLQFLFEYFSETQRNKGNFPGRFSGRQFSNSRSEMNVSTLELGDSALYLCASGLYGGTDTQYFGPGTRLTVL.

V gene TRBV10-3 combines with J gene TRBJ2-6; either TRBD1 or TRBD2 may fit D (5 bases each). The V gene lost 0 bases and the J gene lost 4 bases, with 10 bases spanning the gap. The CDR3 runs to 16 residues. The germline CDR1 and CDR2 sequences are ENHRY and SYGVKD. The chain's CDR3 is CAISESGGTGANVLTF. CDR3 nucleotide sequence: TGTGCCATCAGTGAGTCTGGGGGAACCGGGGCCAACGTCCTGACTTTC.

The gene calls are TRBV12-3 or TRBV12-4 and TRBJ2-5; the D gene is possibly TRBD1 (6 bases). The V gene lost 4 bases and the J gene lost 1 base, with 16 bases spanning the gap. This CDR3 is built from 16 residues. CDR3 sequence: CASSSHPGQFQETQYF. CDR3 coding DNA: TGTGCCAGCAGTTCCCACCCCGGACAGTTCCAAGAGACCCAGTACTTC.

This clonotype appeared a few times. This chain connects TRBV7-2 to TRBJ1-6; D is undetermined. Germline lookup yields CDR1 SGHTA and CDR2 FQGNSA. V lost 2 bases and J 4 bases, leaving 9 bases between the germline ends. CDR3 size: 15 residues. The CDR3 DNA follows: TGTGCCAGCAGCTTATTGGCAGTATATAATTCACCCCTCCACTTT. Its protein product is CASSLLAVYNSPLHF.

This clonotype has only a few counts. The chain is built from TRBV5-1 and TRBJ2-1; D is ambiguous. Between the trimmed V and J ends, which lost 0 bases and 7 bases, there was a span of 14 bases. This CDR3 spans 15 amino acids. Germline CDR1 is SGHRS and CDR2 is YFSETQ. The CDR3 sequence is CASSLDGVLGNEQFF. The CDR3 DNA follows: TGCGCCAGCAGCTTGGATGGGGTCCTCGGGAATGAGCAGTTCTTC.

This clonotype was seen at least ten times. Sequence at one end of the junction differs from germline and may be a read error. This rearrangement joins TRBV5-1 to TRBJ2-5; D call uncertain. Germline assignment: CDR1 SGHRS and CDR2 YFSETQ. This CDR3 has 13 amino acids. This CDR3 reads CASSLDGQETQYF. For the CDR3, the DNA is TGTGCCAGCAGTCTGGACGGGCAAGAGACCCAGTACTTC.

In this sample, this clonotype turned up a few times. This chain connects TRBV28 to TRBJ2-5; D is possibly TRBD1 (5 bases). There are 13 residues in the CDR3. V shed 7 bases and J shed 5 bases, with 14 bases lying between them. The germline gives CDR1 MDHEN, CDR2 SYDVKM. CDR3: CASTGPRWETQYF. The CDR3 DNA follows: TGTGCCAGCACAGGGCCCCGGTGGGAGACCCAGTACTTC.

The chain recombines TRBV10-3 with TRBJ2-5; D may correspond to TRBD1 or TRBD2 (5 bases each). CDR3 size: 14 residues. V dropped 3 bases and J dropped 6 bases, with 14 bases sitting between them. The V gene's germline CDR1 is ENHRY and CDR2 SYGVKD. Written as DNA, the CDR3 is TGTGCCATCAGTGACATGACGGGGCTGAAGACCCAGTACTTC. This translates into CAISDMTGLKTQYF.

This clonotype was observed once. The missing conserved phenylalanine or tryptophan at the end of this CDR3 makes a read error likely. The gene calls are TRBV7-8 and TRBJ2-1; no clear D gene. The V gene lost 0 bases and the J gene lost 3 bases, with 9 bases spanning the gap. Germline CDR1 is SGHVS and CDR2 is FQNEAQ. The CDR3 is 15 amino acids. The CDR3 spells CASSLARTGYNEQFV. The DNA for the CDR3 is TGTGCCAGCAGCTTAGCGAGGACCGGCTACAATGAGCAGTTCGTC.

The chain is built from TRBV14 and TRBJ2-5, with a possible D match to TRBD1 (6 bases). This CDR3 is 20 amino acids long. V lost 0 bases and J lost 3, with 26 bases in between. The V gene's germline CDR1 is SGHDN and CDR2 FVKESK. The CDR3 DNA follows: TGTGCCAGCAGCCAAGAACGGCTCGGGGCCGGAGGATCAGGGGAAGAGACCCAGTACTTC. This gives the protein CASSQERLGAGGSGEETQYF.

With regard to this clonotype: A junction end diverges from the germline sequence, so it may reflect a read error. This chain links TRBV9 with TRBJ2-1; 9 positions match TRBD2. This CDR3 has 15 amino acids. From germline, CDR1 is SGDLS and CDR2 YYNGEE. CDR3 protein: CGSSVVGTSTYEQFF. The DNA of the CDR3 is TGTGGCAGCAGCGTAGTGGGGACTAGCACATATGAGCAGTTCTTC.

The chain couples TRBV5-1 to TRBJ2-3; D not certain. Trimming removed 0 bases from V and 2 bases from J, with 13 bases in between. The CDR3 is made up of 16 amino acids. CDR1 is SGHRS, CDR2 YFSETQ, per germline. The CDR3 bases are TGCGCCAGCAGCTTGGATTCGCCCGAGGCCACAGATACGCAGTATTTT. Translating it yields CASSLDSPEATDTQYF. Complete variable domain (other parts from reference TRBV5-1 and TRBJ2-3): KAGVTQTPRYLIKTRGQQVTLSCSPISGHRSVSWYQQTPGQGLQFLFEYFSETQRNKGNFPGRFSGRQFSNSRSEMNVSTLELGDSALYLCASSLDSPEATDTQYFGPGTRLTVL.

The V call is TRBV15, the J call TRBJ2-7; D unresolved. The end of the DNA is better explained by TRBJ2-5, so the J call may be wrong. Germline values: CDR1 LNHNV, CDR2 YYDKDF (reference sequence). The CDR3 has 15 amino acids. The CDR3, as DNA: TGTGCCACCAGCCCCCCATGGCAGGAAAAAGAGACCCAGTACTTC. Its translation is CATSPPWQEKETQYF.